This TCR beta chain stems from a study of early T cells in non-severe SARS-CoV-2 infection. This clonotype has ten or more counts. V lost 6 bases to trimming and J lost 1 base, with 12 bases between them. CDR3 length: 15 amino acids. Germline V gives CDR1 SNHLY, CDR2 FYNNEI. TCRdb re-analysed the 5' RACE reads in MiXCR, keeping a single row per CDR3 protein. This sample has more than 60,000 distinct CDR3 sequences; around 14% occur once, and the top ten carry 4.5% to 7%. What was sequenced was whole blood. The chain couples TRBV2 to TRBJ2-2; D possibly corresponds to TRBD1 (5 bases). The receptor was isolated from an adult who was a healthcare worker with PCR-confirmed SARS-CoV-2 infection or an uninfected control (not recorded which). The CDR3 here is CASSPLRGNTGELFF. For the CDR3, the DNA is TGTGCCAGCAGCCCCCTTAGGGGGAACACCGGGGAGCTGTTTTTT.